This TCR beta chain was found in a study of blood T cell repertoires in COVID-19. Study details: The origin of the acute and convalescent COVID-19 samples was the United States, Italy and Spain. The analysed material was cDNA or gDNA that came from T cells, B-cell-depleted T cells, or PBMCs.

Participants spanned ages about 18 to 95 years and resided in roughly 22 US areas. Which cohort a participant joined came from the clinical history participants gave. V was trimmed by 8 bases and J by 8 bases, leaving 16 bases between them. The V gene's germline CDR1 is SEHNR and CDR2 FQNEAQ (reference sequence). This CDR3 has 13 amino acids. Measured with immunoSEQ multiplex PCR; TCRdb has only the in-frame clones, and not every one. This sample yields just under 250,000 clones, of which approximately 90% are seen a single time; around 4% belongs to the top ten. This chain connects TRBV7-9 to TRBJ1-3; D possibly corresponds to TRBD1 (6 bases). Sequenced material: PBMCs or T cells enriched from blood (not recorded which). The receptor comes from a woman aged 25 to 39 who had recovered from COVID-19. CDR3: CASRLQGMDTIYF. CDR3 nucleotide sequence: TGTGCCAGCCGTCTACAGGGCATGGACACCATATATTTT.